These 26 T cell receptor beta chains came from one sample sequenced in a study of response to subunit inactivated influenza vaccine. Each CDR3 protein gets one entry after TCRdb re-called the RT-PCR reads with MiXCR. The table has around 750,000 distinct CDR3 sequences, 21% seen once. This sample comprised PBMCs from blood, obtained around 5 days after vaccination. The receptors derive from a man aged 45-60 years who received an inactivated influenza vaccine.

V gene TRBV7-8 combines with J gene TRBJ2-1; 14 nucleotides agree with TRBD2. CDR3 length equals 16 residues. Unmatched junction bases numbered 6, after V lost 4 bases and J lost 7 bases. Germline-derived CDR1 and CDR2 are SGHVS and FQNEAQ. The CDR3 sequence is CASSSRTSGGRNEQFF. The CDR3 DNA follows: TGTGCCAGCAGCTCAAGGACTAGCGGGGGGCGAAATGAGCAGTTCTTC.

This clonotype was counted only a few times. The CDR3 sequence: CASSPQIGAYYEQYF. CDR3 DNA: TGTGCCAGCAGTCCTCAAATAGGGGCTTATTACGAGCAGTACTTC. The V call is TRBV28, the J call TRBJ2-7; TRBD1 is a possible D gene (5 bases). Germline V gives CDR1 MDHEN, CDR2 SYDVKM. The CDR3 totals 15 residues. V was cut by 5 bases and J by 4 bases, with 18 bases left in between.

This clonotype was found a few times. CDR3 in DNA: TGTGCCAGCAGTTACTCCCCTACAGTTTCTTCCTCCTACGAGCAGTACTTC. Translation: CASSYSPTVSSSYEQYF. The chain is built from TRBV6-5 and TRBJ2-7; D unclear. The CDR3 runs to 17 residues. Looked up from germline, CDR1 is MNHEY and CDR2 is SVGAGI. Trimming cost V 0 bases and J 0 bases, with 15 bases left between them.

The V and J genes are TRBV28 and TRBJ2-3; D is possibly TRBD1 or TRBD2 (5 bases each). This CDR3 comprises 13 residues. With 3 bases removed from V and 6 bases from J, the gap between germline ends came to 10 bases. The germline CDR1 and CDR2 sequences are MDHEN and SYDVKM. The CDR3 nucleotides are TGTGCCAGCAGTTTCCCCGGGGCCGATACGCAGTATTTT. Amino acid sequence: CASSFPGADTQYF.

This clonotype was recorded a few times. CDR3 sequence reads: CSARKTLGGVEQYF. The CDR3 region has the DNA TGCAGTGCTAGAAAGACCCTAGGCGGGGTCGAGCAGTACTTC. The chain combines TRBV20-1 with TRBJ2-7, with D possibly being TRBD2 (6 bases). Germline V gene sequence: CDR1 DFQATT, CDR2 SNEGSKA (reference sequence). The V end was cut by 2 bases, the J end by 6 bases, with 17 bases between. The CDR3 is 14 amino acids.

This chain connects TRBV10-3 to TRBJ1-1; D unresolved. The CDR3 runs 13 residues. V was pared by 8 bases and J by 4 bases, with 14 bases between. Germline CDR1 and CDR2: ENHRY and SYGVKD. The CDR3 nucleotides read TGTGCCATCCAGAGGAACGCAGGCACTGAAGCTTTCTTT. Residues: CAIQRNAGTEAFF.

This clonotype was observed once. This chain links TRBV12-3 or TRBV12-4 with TRBJ2-2; 7 nucleotides match TRBD1. This CDR3 region has 14 residues. With V trimmed by 6 bases and J by 6 bases, 7 bases remained unmatched. The CDR3: CASRTTGWPGELFF. CDR3 bases: TGTGCCAGCAGAACGACAGGGTGGCCCGGGGAGCTGTTTTTT.

The chain couples TRBV20-1 to TRBJ1-5, with 10 bases lining up with TRBD1. The junction had 10 bases not matched to a gene; V was cut back by 3 bases and J by 5 bases. CDR1 is DFQATT, CDR2 SNEGSKA, per germline (reference sequence). This CDR3 has 16 amino acids. The DNA of the CDR3 is TGCAGTGCTAGTGCCCGCGACAGGGGGCTAGATCAGCCCCAGCATTTT. It codes for CSASARDRGLDQPQHF.

The chain couples TRBV5-1 to TRBJ2-7; perhaps TRBD1 as D (5 bases). The CDR3 is 13 residues long. V was pared by 3 bases and J by 4 bases, with 11 bases between. CDR1 and CDR2 (germline): SGHRS, YFSETQ. The DNA for the CDR3 is TGCGCCAGCAGCTCTCTAGGGGTGTACGAGCAGTACTTC. This gives the protein CASSSLGVYEQYF. Full variable domain (missing parts from reference TRBV5-1 and TRBJ2-7): KAGVTQTPRYLIKTRGQQVTLSCSPISGHRSVSWYQQTPGQGLQFLFEYFSETQRNKGNFPGRFSGRQFSNSRSEMNVSTLELGDSALYLCASSSLGVYEQYFGPGTRLTVT.

The chain carries TRBV5-1 and TRBJ2-5; possible D gene TRBD1, 6 bases. CDR1 SGHRS and CDR2 YFSETQ come from the germline V gene. The V gene lost 2 bases and the J gene lost 2 bases, with 13 bases spanning the gap. The CDR3 covers 15 residues. The CDR3 region is CASSFTQGKQETQYF. CDR3 coding DNA: TGCGCCAGCAGCTTTACTCAGGGGAAACAAGAGACCCAGTACTTC.

This clonotype has just a few counts. This chain's CDR3 is CASRTRGNTGELFF. The CDR3 region has the DNA TGTGCCAGCAGAACCAGGGGAAACACCGGGGAGCTGTTTTTT. The genes are TRBV6-1 and TRBJ2-2; weak D call: TRBD1 (6 bases). Germline values: CDR1 MNHNS, CDR2 SASEGT. V was pared by 6 bases and J by 2 bases, with 10 bases between. CDR3 size: 14 residues.

In this sample, this clonotype turned up a few times. The chain employs TRBV4-3 and TRBJ2-2; 8 nucleotides align to TRBD1. V trimming: 0 bases; J trimming: 4 bases; junction bases outside the gene matches: 4. The germline gives CDR1 LGHNA, CDR2 YSLEER. The CDR3 covers 16 residues. CDR3 nucleotide sequence: TGCGCCAGCAGCCAAGAGGACAGGGCTGTCACCGGGGAGCTGTTTTTT. It specifies CASSQEDRAVTGELFF.

This clonotype was seen a handful of times. This chain connects TRBV7-2 to TRBJ2-2; unclear D gene. CDR1 is SGHTA, CDR2 FQGNSA, per germline. CDR3 length: 15 amino acids. V was trimmed by 3 bases and J by 4 bases, leaving 12 bases between them. CDR3 sequence: CASSFAETLTGELFF. The CDR3 nucleotides are TGTGCCAGCAGCTTCGCGGAGACTCTCACCGGGGAGCTGTTTTTT.

This chain uses TRBV21-1 with TRBJ1-5; TRBD1, as called in the table, went unchecked against the DNA. TRBV21-1 is a known pseudogene. CDR3 length equals 17 residues. The CDR3 bases are TGTGCCAGCAGCAAATGCGGGGACAGGGTGCGGTACCAGCCCCAGCATTTT. It codes for CASSKCGDRVRYQPQHF.

In its sample, this clonotype was seen a few times. This sequence joins TRBV12-3 or TRBV12-4 and TRBJ2-5, with D unclear. The CDR3 spans 17 residues. V lost 1 base and J lost 0, with 15 bases in between. The DNA for the CDR3 is TGTGCCAGCAGTTTAGGGATACAAACCGGGTACCAAGAGACCCAGTACTTC. Translated, it gives CASSLGIQTGYQETQYF.

This clonotype was observed a handful of times. V is TRBV10-2 and J is TRBJ2-7; D call uncertain. Germline-derived CDR1 and CDR2 are WSHSY and SAAADI. With 0 bases removed from V and 3 bases from J, the gap between germline ends came to 6 bases. The CDR3 covers 13 residues. CDR3 sequence (DNA): TGCGCCAGCAGTGAGTCTATGAGCTACGAGCAGTACTTC. Its protein product is CASSESMSYEQYF.

This clonotype showed up just a few times. The chain couples TRBV27 to TRBJ2-7; 9 bases align to TRBD1. V shed 2 bases, J shed 1 base, and the junction held 6 bases outside the gene matches. Germline V lookup: CDR1 MNHEY, CDR2 SMNVEV (reference sequence). The CDR3 extends over 16 amino acids. The CDR3 is CASSLPPGQGSYEQYF. The DNA of the CDR3 is TGTGCCAGCAGTTTACCTCCGGGACAGGGATCCTACGAGCAGTACTTC.

CDR3 loop: CASSLAGTSSHEQYF. CDR3 in DNA: TGTGCCAGCAGTTTAGCCGGGACCTCCTCGCACGAGCAGTACTTC. The gene calls are TRBV28 and TRBJ2-7, with D tentatively TRBD1 or TRBD2 (5 bases each). The germline gives CDR1 MDHEN, CDR2 SYDVKM. Trimming shortened V by 2 bases and J by 5 bases, and 16 bases separated the two germline ends. There are 15 residues in the CDR3.

This clonotype was counted between two and nine times. The rearrangement joins TRBV6-1 to TRBJ2-5; 9 nucleotides agree with TRBD2. V was clipped by 5 bases and J by 6 bases; unmatched bases: 19. The CDR3 extends over 18 amino acids. Per germline, CDR1 MNHNS and CDR2 SASEGT. CDR3 sequence (DNA): TGTGCCAGCAGTCTCCGGCGGGGGGGTATCCGGGCTGAGAAGACCCAGTACTTC. Its translation is CASSLRRGGIRAEKTQYF.

V is TRBV27 and J is TRBJ2-7, with D possibly being TRBD1 or TRBD2 (5 bases each). This CDR3 has 16 residues. The V and J ends lost 5 bases and 2 bases respectively, with 19 bases between them. CDR1 and CDR2 from the germline V gene are MNHEY and SMNVEV (reference sequence). The CDR3 sequence: CASSTTTGTQPYEQYF. Written as DNA, the CDR3 is TGTGCCAGCAGTACGACCACCGGGACCCAGCCCTACGAGCAGTACTTC.

The V gene is TRBV15, the J gene TRBJ2-3; 14 bases are a match to TRBD2. The germline V gene encodes CDR1 LNHNV and CDR2 YYDKDF (reference sequence). This CDR3 contains 15 residues. Trimming took 4 bases from V and 10 from J; bases not matched to a gene: 7. In DNA form, the CDR3 reads TGTGCCACCAGCACCCGACTAGCGGGGGGGTCCCCGCAGTATTTT. Protein: CATSTRLAGGSPQYF.

This clonotype came up a few times. The rearrangement joins TRBV7-8 to TRBJ2-7; D remains ambiguous. This CDR3 region has 13 residues. CDR1 and CDR2 (germline): SGHVS, FQNEAQ. V dropped 6 bases and J dropped 0 bases, with 9 bases sitting between them. The CDR3 loop reads CASRPHSSYEQYF. In DNA, the CDR3 is TGTGCCAGCAGACCTCATAGCTCCTACGAGCAGTACTTC.

This clonotype was recorded many times. The chain has TRBV28 and TRBJ2-7; TRBD2 matches at 11 bases. Germline V CDR1 and CDR2: MDHEN, SYDVKM. Unmatched junction bases numbered 7, after V lost 1 base and J lost 5 bases. The CDR3 extends over 16 amino acids. The CDR3 region has the DNA TGTGCCAGCAGTTTATTAGCGGGAGGGTTCATGGACGAGCAGTACTTC. It specifies CASSLLAGGFMDEQYF.

This clonotype turned up a few times. V gene TRBV24-1 combines with J gene TRBJ2-3; tentatively, D is TRBD2 (7 bases). This CDR3 is 14 amino acids long. V lost 5 bases and J 4 bases, leaving 12 bases between the germline ends. Per germline, CDR1 KGHDR and CDR2 SFDVKD. CDR3 in amino acids: CATSAGGQPDTQYF. The CDR3 DNA reads as TGTGCCACCAGTGCGGGGGGCCAGCCAGATACGCAGTATTTT.

The gene calls are TRBV30 and TRBJ2-7; 10 positions match TRBD2. Germline V gene lookup returns CDR1 GTSNPN and CDR2 SVGIG (reference sequence). The CDR3 consists of 15 residues. Trimming removed 1 base from V and 3 bases from J; junction bases left unmatched: 6. This CDR3 reads CAWSDGLAEHYEQYF. CDR3 nucleotides: TGTGCCTGGAGTGATGGACTAGCGGAGCACTACGAGCAGTACTTC. Based on the CDR3 plus reference TRBV30 and TRBJ2-7, the full variable domain is SQTIHQWPATLVQPVGSPLSLECTVEGTSNPNLYWYRQAAGRGLQLLFYSVGIGQISSEVPQNLSASRPQDRQFILSSKKLLLSDSGFYLCAWSDGLAEHYEQYFGPGTRLTVT.

V is TRBV20-1 and J is TRBJ2-5, with 7 positions matching TRBD2. The germline V gene encodes CDR1 DFQATT and CDR2 SNEGSKA (reference sequence). This CDR3 spans 13 amino acids. With 1 base clipped from V and 4 bases from J, the junction kept 3 bases outside the gene matches. CDR3 DNA: TGCAGTGCTAGAGGGGAGGGAGGAGAGACCCAGTACTTC. Protein sequence: CSARGEGGETQYF.